Listed below are T cell receptor beta chains from one sample, sequenced in a study of T cells after yellow fever vaccination. TCRdb ran MiXCR on the 5' RACE reads and lists one entry per CDR3 protein. The sample has about 50,000 distinct CDR3 sequences; 7.4% are singletons. The sample was CD8+ T cells sorted from PBMCs, taken around 14 days after the first yellow fever vaccination. The receptors shown here come from a man between 18 and 29 years old who received the YFV17D yellow fever vaccine. The CDR3 runs from the conserved cysteine through the conserved F or W. D genes are given only for firm matches. Sizes are listed as how often the clone was seen (once, few, many) or a class if it is expanded.

d_call,v_call,clone_size,j_call,cdr3_nt,cdr3_aa
TRBD1,TRBV4-1,many,TRBJ2-6,TGCGCCAGCAGCCCCTTGACAGGGCACTCGTCTGGGGCCAACGTCCTGACTTTC,CASSPLTGHSSGANVLTF
TRBD2,TRBV4-1,many,TRBJ2-7,TGCGCCAGCAGCCGAGTAGCGGGGGAAGACTACGAGCAGTACTTC,CASSRVAGEDYEQYF
TRBD1,TRBV29-1,many,TRBJ1-5,TGCAGCGTCGATCAGGGGGGGGGTCAGCCCCAGCATTTT,CSVDQGGGQPQHF
TRBD2,TRBV3-1,many,TRBJ2-3,TGTGCCAGCAGCCAAGGACTAGCGGGGGTTACTAGCACAGATACGCAGTATTTT,CASSQGLAGVTSTDTQYF
-,TRBV29-1,many,TRBJ1-1,TGCAGCGTTGAAGAAGGCACTGAAGCTTTCTTT,CSVEEGTEAFF
-,TRBV4-1,many,TRBJ2-1,TGCGCCAGCAGCCGCCTAGGGATGACCTACAATGAGCAGTTCTTC,CASSRLGMTYNEQFF
-,TRBV20-1,few,TRBJ2-1,TGCAGTGCTAGAGATTCGACAGGCCCCTACAATGAGCAGTTCTTC,CSARDSTGPYNEQFF
-,TRBV27,many,TRBJ1-6,TGTGCCAGCAGTTTAAGCGGTATGGCCTATAATTCACCCCTCCACTTT,CASSLSGMAYNSPLHF
TRBD1,TRBV2,many,TRBJ2-7,TGTGCCAGCAGTTTCGGGACAGGGGTTAGCTACGAGCAGTACTTC,CASSFGTGVSYEQYF
-,TRBV12-3/TRBV12-4,many,TRBJ1-2,TGTGCCAGCAGCCTGACAGAGAACTATGGCTACACCTTC,CASSLTENYGYTF